This T cell receptor beta chain stems from a study of shared clonotypes between healthy human individuals. Across the study: Contributing individuals were two females and three males aged 18 to 49. Per donor, three plates held CD4 naive cells, three held CD4 memory, two held CD8 naive and one held CD8 memory. Whole-study findings and limits: Only blood underwent sampling, and tissue repertoires likely differ.

Concerning this clone: Its specificity is unknown. Other DNA sequences within the sample encode an identical CDR3.

Nashville, Tennessee was home to all donors, who were Caucasian adults. CDR3 size: 15 residues. With 0 bases clipped from V and 3 bases from J, the junction kept 3 bases outside the gene matches. CDR1 SGHRS and CDR2 YFSETQ come from the germline V gene. The repertoire was sequenced with immunoSEQ multiplex PCR; TCRdb's copy has only in-frame clones and lacks some. The sample contains some 2.4 million clones, over 85% of which appear only once. The chain has TRBV5-1 and TRBJ2-3; 8 bases are a match to TRBD1. Sequencing was carried out using naive CD4+ T cells from PBMCs. Sample subset: CD45RA+ positively selected. The TCR sequence derives from a man aged 18 to 29 in good health. Some clones in this sample may be carry-over from other donors' samples. CDR3 sequence reads: CASSLGQGATDTQYF. For the CDR3, the DNA is TGCGCCAGCAGCTTGGGGCAGGGGGCTACAGATACGCAGTATTTT.